This T cell receptor beta chain was recovered during a study of blood T cell repertoires in COVID-19. Seattle researchers signed up patients amid active infection and tracked them longitudinally. Sequenced by immunoSEQ multiplex PCR; TCRdb stores in-frame clones only, minus some. The sample has about 120,000 clones; around 91% are singletons. J gave up 5 bases and V 7 bases, and 11 bases lay outside the gene matches. Germline CDR1 and CDR2: LGHNT and FRNRAP. The CDR3 runs to 16 residues. The gene calls are TRBV12-5 and TRBJ1-1; TRBD1 matches at 12 bases. The source of this sequence is a woman aged 60-70 years with COVID-19, enrolled during active disease. The sequenced sample was peripheral blood. In DNA form, the CDR3 reads TGTGCTAGTGTTCCGGGACAGGGGGCGCTGGAAACTGAAGCTTTCTTT. It encodes CASVPGQGALETEAFF. The variable domain in full, completed from reference TRBV12-5 and TRBJ1-1, reads DARVTQTPRHKVTEMGQEVTMRCQPILGHNTVFWYRQTMMQGLELLAYFRNRAPLDDSGMPKDRFSAEMPDATLATLKIQPSEPRDSAVYFCASVPGQGALETEAFFGQGTRLTVV.